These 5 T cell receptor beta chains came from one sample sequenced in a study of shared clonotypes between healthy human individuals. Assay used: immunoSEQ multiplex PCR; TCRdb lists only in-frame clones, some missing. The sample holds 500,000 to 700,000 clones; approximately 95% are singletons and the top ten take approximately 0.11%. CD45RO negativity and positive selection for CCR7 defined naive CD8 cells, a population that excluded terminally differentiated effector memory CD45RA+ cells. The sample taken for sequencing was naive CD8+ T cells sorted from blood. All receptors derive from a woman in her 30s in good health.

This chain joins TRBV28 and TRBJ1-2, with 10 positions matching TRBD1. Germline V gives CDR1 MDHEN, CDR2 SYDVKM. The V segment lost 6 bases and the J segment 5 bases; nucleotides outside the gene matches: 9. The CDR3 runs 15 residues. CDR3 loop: CASSPPGTGAYGYTF. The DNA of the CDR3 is TGTGCCAGCAGCCCCCCTGGGACAGGGGCTTATGGCTACACCTTC.

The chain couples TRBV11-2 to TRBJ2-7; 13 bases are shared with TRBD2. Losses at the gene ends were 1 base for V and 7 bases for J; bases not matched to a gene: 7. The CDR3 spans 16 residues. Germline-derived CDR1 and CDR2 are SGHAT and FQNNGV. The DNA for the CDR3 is TGTGCCAGCAGCTTAGTACTAGCGGGAGGGCCAGGTGAGCAGTACTTC. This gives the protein CASSLVLAGGPGEQYF.

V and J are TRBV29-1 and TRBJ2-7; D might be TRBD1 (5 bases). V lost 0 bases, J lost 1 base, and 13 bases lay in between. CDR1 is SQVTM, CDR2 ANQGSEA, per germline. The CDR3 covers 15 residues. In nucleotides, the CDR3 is TGCAGCGTTGAAGATTACGGGCAGGGTTCCTACGAGCAGTACTTC. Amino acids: CSVEDYGQGSYEQYF.

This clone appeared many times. The CDR3 coding sequence is TGCGCCAGCAGCCAAGGGACAAATTACGAGCAGTACTTC. It encodes CASSQGTNYEQYF. This chain joins TRBV4-1 and TRBJ2-7; D is perhaps TRBD1 (5 bases). The CDR3 contains 13 residues. Germline loops: CDR1 MGHRA, CDR2 YSYEKL. The V gene lost 1 base and the J gene lost 4 bases, with 8 bases spanning the gap.

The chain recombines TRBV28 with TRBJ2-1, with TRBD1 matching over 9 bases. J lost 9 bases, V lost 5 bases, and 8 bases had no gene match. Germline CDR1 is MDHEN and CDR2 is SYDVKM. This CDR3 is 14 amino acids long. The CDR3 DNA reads TGTGCCAGCAGTCCCGGGACAGGGTTGGGTGAGCAGTTCTTC. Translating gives CASSPGTGLGEQFF.